What follows is one T cell receptor (beta chain) and its context. Antigen specificity is unknown. This entry is derived from a study of vaccination effects on CD4 cells after COVID-19. Only in-frame clones appear in the TCRdb table, and some are missing; sequencing was by immunoSEQ multiplex PCR. The sample holds approximately 70,000 clones, roughly four fifths seen once. The culture ran for 10 days, and then CD4+ T cells were isolated. Every participant took two doses of the BNT162b2 or mRNA-1273 vaccine. Germline V gene lookup returns CDR1 LGHNA and CDR2 YSLEER. The CDR3 is 13 residues long. V dropped 0 bases and J dropped 4 bases, with 4 bases sitting between them.

Material: CD4+ T cells from PBMCs cultured without peptide, obtained after COVID-19 vaccination. This chain connects TRBV4-3 to TRBJ1-5; D unclear. This TCR came from a human donor who received a COVID-19 vaccine. The CDR3 DNA is TGCGCCAGCAGCCAAGAACCTAATCAGCCCCAGCATTTT. This gives the protein CASSQEPNQPQHF.